Presented here are 4 T cell receptor beta chains from one specimen sequenced in a study of shared clonotypes between healthy human individuals. The repertoire was sequenced with immunoSEQ multiplex PCR; TCRdb's copy has only in-frame clones and lacks some. The sample lists some 2.1 million clones; just over 90% were seen once. Only CD45RO-negative cells positively selected for CCR7 counted as naive CD8 cells, so terminally differentiated effector memory CD45RA+ cells were excluded. What was sequenced was naive CD8+ T cells from PBMCs. These TCRs come from a man aged 18-30 years in good health. Some clones in this sample may be carry-over from other donors' samples.

This clone was seen just once. At the DNA level, this CDR3 is encoded by other sequences in the same sample as well. The chain carries TRBV27 and TRBJ2-7, with TRBD1 matching 7 bases. Germline V gives CDR1 MNHEY, CDR2 SMNVEV (reference sequence). This CDR3 region has 13 residues. Losses at the gene ends were 5 bases for V and 1 base for J; bases not matched to a gene: 2. The CDR3 region has the DNA TGTGCCAGCAGTCCGACAGGGTCCTACGAGCAGTACTTC. It yields the protein CASSPTGSYEQYF.

This rearrangement joins TRBV29-1 to TRBJ1-1; no reliable D call. V lost 6 bases, J lost 1 base, and 9 bases lay in between. This CDR3 region has 12 residues. Germline lookup yields CDR1 SQVTM and CDR2 ANQGSEA. This CDR3 is CSVSEGNTEAFF. Written as DNA, the CDR3 is TGCAGCGTATCCGAGGGGAACACTGAAGCTTTCTTT.

The chain joins TRBV28 to TRBJ2-7; D tentatively reads TRBD1 or TRBD2 (6 bases each). Trimming removed 10 bases from V and 0 bases from J, with 19 bases in between. The CDR3 has 15 residues. In germline, CDR1 is MDHEN, CDR2 SYDVKM. Written as DNA, the CDR3 is TGTGCCATCGGGCCGGGGGCAGGGAGCTCCTACGAGCAGTACTTC. Translation gives CAIGPGAGSSYEQYF.

The chain couples TRBV10-3 to TRBJ2-3; 7 nucleotides line up with TRBD2. The trim removed 8 bases at V and 3 bases at J, leaving 5 bases unmatched. The CDR3 is 13 residues long. From germline, CDR1 is ENHRY and CDR2 SYGVKD. DNA for the CDR3: TGTGCCATCCTGGGGAGGGAGACAGATACGCAGTATTTT. Translated, it gives CAILGRETDTQYF.